Below are 22 T cell receptor beta chains sequenced from a single sample in a study of cytomegalovirus exposure and HLA in healthy donors. Produced via immunoSEQ multiplex PCR; TCRdb's table is partial and in-frame only. The data contain approximately 230,000 clones, roughly 84% of them singletons. Sequencing input: PBMCs. Receptor source: a young man in good health and CMV-seropositive.

The rearrangement uses TRBV4-3 and TRBJ2-7, with D unresolved. The germline V gene encodes CDR1 LGHNA and CDR2 YSLEER. V was cut by 0 bases and J by 0 bases, with 9 bases left in between. The CDR3 is 15 amino acids. CDR3 in amino acids: CASSQDSLSSYEQYF. The CDR3 DNA follows: TGCGCCAGCAGCCAAGACAGCTTGAGCTCCTACGAGCAGTACTTC.

The chain combines TRBV23-1 with TRBJ2-1, with 9 bases matching TRBD2. TRBV23-1 is an open reading frame, and its role is uncertain. V shed 3 bases and J 0 bases; nucleotides not matched to a gene: 9. The CDR3 has 18 amino acids. The CDR3 bases are TGCGCCAGCAGTCATTTACCTAGCGGGACCCGCTCCTACAATGAGCAGTTCTTC. Amino acids: CASSHLPSGTRSYNEQFF.

The chain uses TRBV29-1 and TRBJ1-1, with TRBD1 matching 7 bases. Germline CDR1 SQVTM, CDR2 ANQGSEA. With 3 bases clipped from V and 5 bases from J, the junction kept 12 bases outside the gene matches. The CDR3 spans 15 residues. CDR3 bases: TGCAGCGTTGAGGGGCAAGGGGGCCGGTATACTGAAGCTTTCTTT. Translating gives CSVEGQGGRYTEAFF.

CDR3 sequence (DNA): TGTGCCAGTTCAACAGGGGCACGATATGGCTACACCTTC. Translating gives CASSTGARYGYTF. V and J are TRBV25-1 and TRBJ1-2, with 7 bases that match TRBD1. CDR3 length: 13 residues. Per germline, CDR1 MGHDK and CDR2 SYGVNS. V lost 9 bases, J lost 5 bases, and 9 bases stayed unmatched.

The V call is TRBV27, the J call TRBJ1-2; 9 nucleotides align to TRBD1. The germline V gene has CDR1 MNHEY and CDR2 SMNVEV (reference sequence). The CDR3 loop spans 13 amino acids. J was trimmed by 7 bases and V by 5 bases; bases with no gene match: 5. CDR3 sequence (DNA): TGTGCCAGCAGTGAAGACAGGGGGTTTGGCTACACCTTC. This sequence encodes CASSEDRGFGYTF.

This clone is a singleton in its sample. The rearrangement uses TRBV4-2 and TRBJ2-7; D is uncertain. Trimming removed 3 bases from V and 0 bases from J, with 15 bases in between. This CDR3 has 16 amino acids. Germline V CDR1 and CDR2: LGHNA, YNFKEQ. The CDR3 DNA is TGTGCCAGCAGCCAGACCCAGCGAGGCAGCTCCTACGAGCAGTACTTC. Protein sequence: CASSQTQRGSSYEQYF.

The V gene is TRBV6-5, the J gene TRBJ1-2; D not certain. Per germline, CDR1 MNHEY and CDR2 SVGAGI. The CDR3 spans 13 residues. The ends were cut back, 6 bases at V and 8 bases at J, with 16 bases in the middle. CDR3 in DNA: TGTGCCAGCAGCTTTCGTCCCCTCGGAGGCTACACCTTC. It translates to CASSFRPLGGYTF.

This CDR3 reads CSARAGYEQYF. The CDR3 coding sequence is TGCAGTGCTAGAGCAGGCTACGAGCAGTACTTC. This chain links TRBV20-1 with TRBJ2-7; D is unresolved. V lost 1 base and J 3 bases, leaving 4 bases between the germline ends. CDR1 and CDR2 from the germline V gene are DFQATT and SNEGSKA (reference sequence). The CDR3 is made up of 11 amino acids.

The V gene is TRBV2, the J gene TRBJ1-5; D remains unclear. V was pared by 5 bases and J by 3 bases, with 5 bases between. The germline V gene encodes CDR1 SNHLY and CDR2 FYNNEI. The CDR3 runs 12 residues. CDR3 amino acids: CASSPTNQPQHF. For the CDR3, the DNA is TGTGCCAGCAGTCCAACCAATCAGCCCCAGCATTTT.

The J gene is TRBJ2-1, the V gene TRBV6-5, with D perhaps matching TRBD1 (6 bases). The CDR3 runs 14 residues. Trimming removed 0 bases at V and 9 bases at J, with 12 bases between. In germline, CDR1 is MNHEY, CDR2 SVGAGI. CDR3 loop: CASSYSPGETEQFF. In DNA, the CDR3 is TGTGCCAGCAGTTACTCTCCAGGGGAGACTGAGCAGTTCTTC.

The genes are TRBV4-1 and TRBJ2-7; 8 nucleotides agree with TRBD1. The CDR3 is 15 residues long. CDR1 MGHRA and CDR2 YSYEKL come from the germline V gene. V was pared by 3 bases and J by 4 bases, with 8 bases of the junction left unmatched. The CDR3 nucleotides read TGCGCCAGCAGCCAGGACCAGGGGGCCGGTTACGAGCAGTACTTC. Residues: CASSQDQGAGYEQYF.

The chain recombines TRBV5-1 with TRBJ2-1, with a possible D match to TRBD1 (6 bases). CDR1 and CDR2 from the germline V gene are SGHRS and YFSETQ. This CDR3 has 15 amino acids. V lost 2 bases, J lost 3 bases, and 12 bases lay in between. The CDR3 sequence is CASSFGTNDYNEQFF. The CDR3 bases are TGCGCCAGCAGCTTCGGGACAAACGACTACAATGAGCAGTTCTTC.

For the CDR3, the DNA is TGTGCCAGCAGCTACACTAGCGGCGAGCAGTACTTC. It codes for CASSYTSGEQYF. The chain employs TRBV7-9 and TRBJ2-7, with 8 bases that match TRBD2. Germline values: CDR1 SEHNR, CDR2 FQNEAQ (reference sequence). This CDR3 contains 12 residues. The trim removed 4 bases at V and 6 bases at J, leaving 2 bases unmatched. Using reference TRBV7-9 and TRBJ2-7 for the parts outside the CDR3, the full variable domain is DTGVSQNPRHKITKRGQNVTFRCDPISEHNRLYWYRQTLGQGPEFLTYFQNEAQLEKSRLLSDRFSAERPKGSFSTLEIQRTEQGDSAMYLCASSYTSGEQYFGPGTRLTVT.

This chain links TRBV5-4 with TRBJ1-1, with D maybe TRBD1 (5 bases). The CDR3 covers 13 residues. Per germline, CDR1 SGHNT and CDR2 YYREEE (reference sequence). V shed 4 bases and J shed 2 bases, with 9 bases lying between them. CDR3 coding DNA: TGTGCCAGCAGCGCGGGACCAAACACTGAAGCTTTCTTT. Amino acid sequence: CASSAGPNTEAFF.

The rearrangement uses TRBV7-2 and TRBJ1-5; D uncertain. With 4 bases removed from V and 5 bases from J, the gap between germline ends came to 9 bases. Germline CDR1 is SGHTA and CDR2 is FQGNSA. The CDR3 is made up of 13 amino acids. CDR3 protein: CASSSFLDQPQHF. The CDR3 DNA is TGTGCCAGCAGCTCCTTCTTGGATCAGCCCCAGCATTTT.

In its sample, this clone was seen once. CDR3 region: CSVRENYGYTF. The CDR3 bases are TGCAGCGTTCGGGAGAACTATGGCTACACCTTC. This chain links TRBV29-1 with TRBJ1-2, with no clear D. Trimming pared 5 bases from V and 2 bases from J, leaving 6 bases between. Germline assignment: CDR1 SQVTM and CDR2 ANQGSEA. This CDR3 region has 11 residues.

The V call is TRBV29-1, the J call TRBJ2-3; 13 positions agree with TRBD2. CDR3 length: 15 residues. Germline trimming cut 5 bases from V and 2 bases from J; bases unmatched to any gene: 4. Per germline, CDR1 SQVTM and CDR2 ANQGSEA. This chain's CDR3 is CSVSGLAGDTDTQYF. The CDR3 DNA reads TGCAGCGTTTCCGGACTAGCGGGAGACACAGATACGCAGTATTTT.

The J gene is TRBJ2-7, the V gene TRBV29-1; the match to TRBD2 covers 14 bases. V trimming: 7 bases; J trimming: 5 bases; junction bases outside the gene matches: 7. The V gene's germline CDR1 is SQVTM and CDR2 ANQGSEA. This CDR3 has 14 residues. CDR3 DNA sequence: TGCAGCGCCCCGACTAGCGGGAGGGCCAACGAGCAGTACTTC. It specifies CSAPTSGRANEQYF.

The J gene is TRBJ1-5, the V gene TRBV6-5; D may be TRBD1 (6 bases). The CDR3 sequence is 12 residues long. Per germline, CDR1 MNHEY and CDR2 SVGAGI. Trimming took 5 bases from V and 4 from J, leaving 6 bases between them. This CDR3 reads CASSRGNQPQHF. The CDR3 DNA is TGTGCCAGCAGTAGGGGGAATCAGCCCCAGCATTTT.

The CDR3 bases are TGCGCCAGCAGCCAAGCGCAGACAGGGTGGGGGAGCAATCAGCCCCAGCATTTT. Residues: CASSQAQTGWGSNQPQHF. The rearrangement links TRBV4-1 to TRBJ1-5; 7 positions agree with TRBD1. Germline V gene sequence: CDR1 MGHRA, CDR2 YSYEKL. The CDR3 consists of 18 residues. V lost 1 base and J lost 1; bases outside the gene matches: 10.

V usage is TRBV6-5 and J usage is TRBJ2-5; 9 positions match TRBD2. Germline V CDR1 and CDR2: MNHEY, SVGAGI. V shed 5 bases and J 5 bases; nucleotides not matched to a gene: 6. This CDR3 contains 14 residues. CDR3 nucleotides: TGTGCCAGCAGTAAGGGACTAGCTGGGGAGACCCAGTACTTC. It is translated as CASSKGLAGETQYF.

This chain uses TRBV4-1 with TRBJ2-3, with TRBD1 identical over 10 bases. The CDR3 is 15 residues long. V lost 4 bases and J lost 5; bases outside the gene matches: 6. Looked up from germline, CDR1 is MGHRA and CDR2 is YSYEKL. CDR3 amino acids: CASSLSDRGRDTQYF. As DNA, the CDR3 is TGCGCCAGCAGCCTATCCGACAGGGGGCGAGATACGCAGTATTTT.